This T cell receptor beta chain stems from a study of blood T cell repertoires in COVID-19. Study in general: Acute and convalescent COVID-19 samples came from the United States, Italy and Spain. In each case, the material was cDNA or gDNA derived from T cells, B-cell-depleted T cells, or PBMCs.

V lost 4 bases to trimming and J lost 1 base; unmatched junction nucleotides: 2. This CDR3 is 14 amino acids long. Germline V gives CDR1 MDHEN, CDR2 SYDVKM. Seattle patient enrollment occurred during active infection, with longitudinal follow-up thereafter. Study processing details: The authors estimated nucleated cell counts from reference gene primer amplification. The table came from immunoSEQ multiplex PCR; TCRdb's copy has only in-frame clones and leaves some out. The V and J calls and clone size were taken over from that table, and D and trimming were inferred from the DNA. The sample carries some 400,000 clones, more than 70% recorded once.

The sequenced sample was peripheral blood. V usage is TRBV28 and J usage is TRBJ1-1; 8 bases line up with TRBD1. The clonotype was recovered from a woman aged 60 to 75 with COVID-19, enrolled during active disease. The CDR3 here is CASSSGQENTEAFF. Written as DNA, the CDR3 is TGTGCCAGCAGTTCGGGACAGGAGAACACTGAAGCTTTCTTT.